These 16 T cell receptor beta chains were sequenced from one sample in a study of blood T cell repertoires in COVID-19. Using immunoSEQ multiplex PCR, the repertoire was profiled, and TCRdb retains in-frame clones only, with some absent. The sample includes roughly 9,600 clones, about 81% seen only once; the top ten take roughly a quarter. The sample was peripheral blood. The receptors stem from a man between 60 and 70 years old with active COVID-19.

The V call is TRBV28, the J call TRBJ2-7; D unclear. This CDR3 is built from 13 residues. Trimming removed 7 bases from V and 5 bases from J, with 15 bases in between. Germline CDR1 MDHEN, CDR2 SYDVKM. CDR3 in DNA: TGTGCCAGCACCATCATGGGCCTCGACGAGCAGTACTTC. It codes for CASTIMGLDEQYF. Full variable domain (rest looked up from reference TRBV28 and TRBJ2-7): DVKVTQSSRYLVKRTGEKVFLECVQDMDHENMFWYRQDPGLGLRLIYFSYDVKMKEKGDIPEGYSVSREKKERFSLILESASTNQTSMYLCASTIMGLDEQYFGPGTRLTVT.

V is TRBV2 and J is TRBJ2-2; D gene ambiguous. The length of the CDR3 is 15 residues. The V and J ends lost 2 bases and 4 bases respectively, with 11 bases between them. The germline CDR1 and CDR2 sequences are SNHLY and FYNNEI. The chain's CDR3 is CASSERQVRTGELFF. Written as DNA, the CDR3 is TGTGCCAGCAGTGAACGGCAGGTTCGCACCGGGGAGCTGTTTTTT.

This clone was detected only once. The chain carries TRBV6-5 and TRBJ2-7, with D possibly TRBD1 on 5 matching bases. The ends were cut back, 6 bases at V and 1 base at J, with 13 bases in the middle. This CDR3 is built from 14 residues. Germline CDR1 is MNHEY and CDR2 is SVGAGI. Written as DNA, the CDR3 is TGTGCCAGCAGGGCGACAGTCCAATCCTACGAGCAGTACTTC. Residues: CASRATVQSYEQYF.

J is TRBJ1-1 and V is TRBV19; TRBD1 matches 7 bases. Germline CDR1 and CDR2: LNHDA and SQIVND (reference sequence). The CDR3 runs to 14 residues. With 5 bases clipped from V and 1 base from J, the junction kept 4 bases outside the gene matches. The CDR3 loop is CASSQRTGNTEAFF. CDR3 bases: TGTGCCAGTAGTCAACGGACAGGGAACACTGAAGCTTTCTTT.

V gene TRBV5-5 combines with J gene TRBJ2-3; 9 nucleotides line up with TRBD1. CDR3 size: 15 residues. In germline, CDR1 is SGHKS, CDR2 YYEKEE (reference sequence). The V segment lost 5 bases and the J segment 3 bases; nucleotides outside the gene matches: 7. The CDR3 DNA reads TGTGCCAGCAGAAATCCGGGACAGGGAACAGATACGCAGTATTTT. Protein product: CASRNPGQGTDTQYF.

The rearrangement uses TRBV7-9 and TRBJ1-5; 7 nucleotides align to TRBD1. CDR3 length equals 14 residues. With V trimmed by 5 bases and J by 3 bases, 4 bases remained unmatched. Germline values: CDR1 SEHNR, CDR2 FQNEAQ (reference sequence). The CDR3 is CASSLGQVNQPQHF. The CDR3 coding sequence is TGTGCCAGCAGCCTCGGACAGGTCAATCAGCCCCAGCATTTT.

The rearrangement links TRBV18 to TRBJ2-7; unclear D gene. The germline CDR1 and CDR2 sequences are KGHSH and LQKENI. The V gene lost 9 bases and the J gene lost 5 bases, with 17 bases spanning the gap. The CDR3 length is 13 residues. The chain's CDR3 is CARNNPSLDEQYF. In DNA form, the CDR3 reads TGTGCCAGAAACAATCCCTCCCTCGACGAGCAGTACTTC. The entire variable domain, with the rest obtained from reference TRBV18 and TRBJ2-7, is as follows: NAGVMQNPRHLVRRRGQEARLRCSPMKGHSHVYWYRQLPEEGLKFMVYLQKENIIDESGMPKERFSAEFPKEGPSILRIQQVVRGDSAAYFCARNNPSLDEQYFGPGTRLTVT.

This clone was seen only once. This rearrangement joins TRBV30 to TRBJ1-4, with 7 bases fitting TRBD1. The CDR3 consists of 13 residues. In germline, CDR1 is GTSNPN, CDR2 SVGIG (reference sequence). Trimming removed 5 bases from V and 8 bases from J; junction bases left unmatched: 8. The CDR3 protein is CAWAGTVGEKLFF. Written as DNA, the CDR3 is TGTGCCTGGGCCGGGACAGTAGGCGAAAAACTGTTTTTT.

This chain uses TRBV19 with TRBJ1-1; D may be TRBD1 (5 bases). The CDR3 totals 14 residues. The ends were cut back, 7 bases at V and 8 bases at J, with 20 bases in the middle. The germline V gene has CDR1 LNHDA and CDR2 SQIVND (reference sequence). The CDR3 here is CASTFTRGIPEAFF. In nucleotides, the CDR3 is TGTGCCAGTACCTTCACTCGGGGGATACCCGAAGCTTTCTTT.

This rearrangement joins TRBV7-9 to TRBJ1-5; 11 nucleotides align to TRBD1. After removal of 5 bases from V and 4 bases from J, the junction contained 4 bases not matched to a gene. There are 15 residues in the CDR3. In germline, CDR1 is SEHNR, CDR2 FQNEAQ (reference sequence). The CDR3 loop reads CASSQGQGANQPQHF. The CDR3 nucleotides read TGTGCCAGCAGCCAAGGACAGGGGGCGAATCAGCCCCAGCATTTT.

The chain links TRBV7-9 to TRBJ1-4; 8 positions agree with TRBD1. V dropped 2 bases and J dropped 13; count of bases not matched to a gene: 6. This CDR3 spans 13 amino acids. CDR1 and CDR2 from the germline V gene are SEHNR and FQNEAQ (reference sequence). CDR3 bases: TGTGCCAGCAGCTTAACAGGGGGACGGGGACTGTTTTTT. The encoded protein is CASSLTGGRGLFF. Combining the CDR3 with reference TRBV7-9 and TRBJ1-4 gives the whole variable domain DTGVSQNPRHKITKRGQNVTFRCDPISEHNRLYWYRQTLGQGPEFLTYFQNEAQLEKSRLLSDRFSAERPKGSFSTLEIQRTEQGDSAMYLCASSLTGGRGLFFGSGTQLSVL.

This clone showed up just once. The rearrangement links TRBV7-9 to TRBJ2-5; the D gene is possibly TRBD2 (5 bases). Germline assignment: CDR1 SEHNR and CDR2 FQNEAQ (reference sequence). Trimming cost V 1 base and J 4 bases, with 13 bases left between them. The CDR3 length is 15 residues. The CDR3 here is CASSLGASPGETQYF. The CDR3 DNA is TGTGCCAGCAGCTTAGGTGCTAGCCCGGGAGAGACCCAGTACTTC.

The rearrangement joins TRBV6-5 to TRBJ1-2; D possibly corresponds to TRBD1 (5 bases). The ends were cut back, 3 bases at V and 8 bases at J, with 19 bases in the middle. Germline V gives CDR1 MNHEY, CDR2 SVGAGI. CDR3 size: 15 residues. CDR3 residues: CASSYGGRGTGGYTF. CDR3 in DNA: TGTGCCAGCAGTTATGGCGGGAGGGGTACTGGAGGCTACACCTTC.

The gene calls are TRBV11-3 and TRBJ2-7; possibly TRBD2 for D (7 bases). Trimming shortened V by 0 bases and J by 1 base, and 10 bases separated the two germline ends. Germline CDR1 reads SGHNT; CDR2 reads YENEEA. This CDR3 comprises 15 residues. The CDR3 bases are TGTGCCAGCAGCTTAGATCGGGGGGCTTCCTACGAGCAGTACTTC. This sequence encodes CASSLDRGASYEQYF.

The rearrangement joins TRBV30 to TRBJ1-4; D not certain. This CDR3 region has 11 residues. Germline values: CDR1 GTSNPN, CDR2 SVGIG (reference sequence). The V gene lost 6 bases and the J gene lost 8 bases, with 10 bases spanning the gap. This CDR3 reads CACSAREKLFF. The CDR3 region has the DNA TGTGCCTGTTCCGCCAGGGAAAAACTGTTTTTT. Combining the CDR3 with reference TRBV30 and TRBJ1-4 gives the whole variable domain SQTIHQWPATLVQPVGSPLSLECTVEGTSNPNLYWYRQAAGRGLQLLFYSVGIGQISSEVPQNLSASRPQDRQFILSSKKLLLSDSGFYLCACSAREKLFFGSGTQLSVL.

The CDR3 loop reads CASTRDILSVTGELFF. CDR3 nucleotides: TGTGCCAGCACCAGGGACATTCTAAGTGTCACCGGGGAGCTGTTTTTT. The rearrangement links TRBV7-6 to TRBJ2-2, with D tentatively TRBD1 (6 bases). Germline values: CDR1 SGHVS, CDR2 FNYEAQ. Between the trimmed V and J ends, which lost 7 bases and 4 bases, there was a span of 19 bases. This CDR3 spans 16 amino acids.